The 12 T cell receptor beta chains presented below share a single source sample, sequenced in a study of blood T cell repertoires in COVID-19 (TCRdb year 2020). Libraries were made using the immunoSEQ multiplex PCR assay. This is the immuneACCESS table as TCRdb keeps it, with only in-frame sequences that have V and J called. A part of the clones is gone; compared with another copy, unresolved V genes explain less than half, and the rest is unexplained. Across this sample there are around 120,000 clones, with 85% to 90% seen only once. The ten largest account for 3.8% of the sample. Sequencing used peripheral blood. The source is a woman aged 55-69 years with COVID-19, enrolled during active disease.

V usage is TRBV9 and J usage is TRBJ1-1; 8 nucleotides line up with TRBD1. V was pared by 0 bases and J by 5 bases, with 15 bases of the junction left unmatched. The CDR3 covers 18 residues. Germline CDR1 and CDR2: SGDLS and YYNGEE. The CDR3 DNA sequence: TGTGCCAGCAGCGTAGCCCCCCACCTTACAGGGGGTCGGACTGAAGCTTTCTTT. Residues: CASSVAPHLTGGRTEAFF.

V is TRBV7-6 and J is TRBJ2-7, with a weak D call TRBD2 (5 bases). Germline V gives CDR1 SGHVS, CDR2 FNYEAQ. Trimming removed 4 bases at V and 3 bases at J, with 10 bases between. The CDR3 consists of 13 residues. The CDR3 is CASSSGLFYEQYF. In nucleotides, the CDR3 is TGTGCCAGCAGCTCTGGACTGTTCTACGAGCAGTACTTC.

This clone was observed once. The CDR3 protein is CASSETGGNQPQHF. The CDR3 region has the DNA TGTGCCAGCTCGGAAACAGGGGGCAATCAGCCCCAGCATTTT. The chain carries TRBV18 and TRBJ1-5; 7 nucleotides agree with TRBD1. CDR1 is KGHSH and CDR2 is LQKENI in the germline V gene. The J segment lost 2 bases and the V segment lost 6 bases, leaving 4 bases of the junction unmatched. The CDR3 extends over 14 amino acids.

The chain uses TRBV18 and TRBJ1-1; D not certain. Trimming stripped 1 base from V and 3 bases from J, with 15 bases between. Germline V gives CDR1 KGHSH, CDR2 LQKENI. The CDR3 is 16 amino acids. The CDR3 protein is CASSPLYSPLDTEAFF. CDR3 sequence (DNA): TGTGCCAGCTCACCACTATACAGTCCCCTTGACACTGAAGCTTTCTTT.

Here the CDR3 reads CASSPYATGSNSPLHF. CDR3 bases: TGTGCCAGCAGCCCCTATGCGACAGGATCCAATTCACCCCTCCACTTT. The chain has TRBV7-2 and TRBJ1-6, with D perhaps matching TRBD1 (6 bases). V was cut by 5 bases and J by 7 bases, with 18 bases left in between. In germline, CDR1 is SGHTA, CDR2 FQGNSA. The CDR3 covers 16 residues. Supplemented by reference TRBV7-2 and TRBJ1-6, the full variable domain reads GAGVSQSPSNKVTEKGKDVELRCDPISGHTALYWYRQSLGQGLEFLIYFQGNSAPDKSGLPSDRFSAERTGGSVSTLTIQRTQQEDSAVYLCASSPYATGSNSPLHFGNGTRLTVT.

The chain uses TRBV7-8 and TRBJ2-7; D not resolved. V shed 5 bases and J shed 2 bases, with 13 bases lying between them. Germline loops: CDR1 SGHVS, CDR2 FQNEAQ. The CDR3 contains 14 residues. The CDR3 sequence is CASSHSAQAYEQYF. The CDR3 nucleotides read TGTGCCAGCAGCCATAGTGCTCAGGCCTACGAGCAGTACTTC.

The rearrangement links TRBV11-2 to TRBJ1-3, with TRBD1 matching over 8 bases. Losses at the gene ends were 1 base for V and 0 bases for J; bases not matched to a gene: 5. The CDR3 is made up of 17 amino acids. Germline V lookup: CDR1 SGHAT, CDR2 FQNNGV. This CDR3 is CASSLGTGTLSGNTIYF. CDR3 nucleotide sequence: TGTGCCAGCAGCTTAGGGACAGGGACCCTCTCTGGAAACACCATATATTTT.

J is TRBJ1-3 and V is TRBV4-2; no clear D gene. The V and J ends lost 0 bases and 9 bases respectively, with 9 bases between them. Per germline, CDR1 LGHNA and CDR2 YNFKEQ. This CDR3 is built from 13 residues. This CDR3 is CASSQEEVGTIYF. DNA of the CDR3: TGTGCCAGCAGCCAAGAAGAAGTCGGCACCATATATTTT.

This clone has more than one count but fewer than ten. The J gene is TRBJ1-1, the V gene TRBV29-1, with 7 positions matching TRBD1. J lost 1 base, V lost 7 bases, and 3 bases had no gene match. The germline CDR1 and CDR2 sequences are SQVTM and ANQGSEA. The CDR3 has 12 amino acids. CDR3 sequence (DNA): TGCAGCGGGGGACAGACGAACACTGAAGCTTTCTTT. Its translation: CSGGQTNTEAFF.

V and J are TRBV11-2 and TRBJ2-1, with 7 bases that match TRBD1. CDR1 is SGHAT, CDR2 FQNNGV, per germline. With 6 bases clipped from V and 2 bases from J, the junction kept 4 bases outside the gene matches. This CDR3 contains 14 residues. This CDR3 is CASSRDSAYNEQFF. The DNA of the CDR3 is TGTGCCAGCAGTCGGGACAGTGCCTACAATGAGCAGTTCTTC.

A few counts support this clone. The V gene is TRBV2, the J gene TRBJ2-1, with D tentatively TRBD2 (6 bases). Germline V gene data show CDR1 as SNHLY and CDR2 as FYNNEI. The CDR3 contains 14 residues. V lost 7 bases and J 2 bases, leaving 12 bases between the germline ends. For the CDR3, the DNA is TGTGCCAGCAATGAGGGCGGGGCCTACAATGAGCAGTTCTTC. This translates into CASNEGGAYNEQFF.

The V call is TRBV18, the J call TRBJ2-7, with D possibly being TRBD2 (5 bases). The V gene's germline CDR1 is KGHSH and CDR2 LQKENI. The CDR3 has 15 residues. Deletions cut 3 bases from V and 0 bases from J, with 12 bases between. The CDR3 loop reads CASSPPVATSYEQYF. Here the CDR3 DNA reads TGTGCCAGCTCACCCCCCGTAGCGACCTCCTACGAGCAGTACTTC.